Listed here are 10 T cell receptor beta chains from one sample, sequenced in a study of T-cell memory formation after mild COVID-19 (dated by TCRdb to about 2021). Receptors were amplified or captured by 5' RACE. The sequencer listed for this sample is Illumina NovaSeq 6000. Starting from the raw public reads, TCRdb applied fastp trimming at Q25, assembled clones with MiXCR and retained in-frame beta chains. Every distinct CDR3 protein forms one entry, paired with its most common genes and DNA. The sample table lists 140,000 to 150,000 distinct CDR3 sequences, about 6.1% of them with a count of one. In total, the top ten clones hold 2% to 2.5% of the sample. The sequencing sample was made of PBMCs or a T cell subset sorted from them (not recorded which). Receptor source: an adult woman who had mild COVID-19 (a few samples of this study predate the infection). The sample titles of this study are shuffled in the database, so cell type and time point are left out; the donor was told from shared clones.

This clonotype was observed at least ten times. The rearrangement links TRBV4-3 to TRBJ2-5; D possibly corresponds to TRBD2 (6 bases). The germline V gene encodes CDR1 LGHNA and CDR2 YSLEER. CDR3 length: 15 residues. V shed 0 bases and J shed 2 bases, with 10 bases lying between them. The CDR3 spells CASSQDTTRQETQYF. CDR3 in DNA: TGCGCCAGCAGCCAAGATACGACTAGACAAGAGACCCAGTACTTC.

This clonotype turned up a few times. The chain combines TRBV30 with TRBJ2-5, with unresolved D. The V gene lost 2 bases and the J gene lost 9 bases, with 16 bases spanning the gap. CDR1 GTSNPN and CDR2 SVGIG come from the germline V gene (reference sequence). This CDR3 spans 13 amino acids. The CDR3 sequence is CAWSRPVPEPQYF. CDR3 nucleotide sequence: TGTGCCTGGAGTCGCCCCGTTCCTGAGCCCCAGTACTTC.

The chain joins TRBV20-1 to TRBJ2-5, with D possibly matching TRBD1 (6 bases). V was shortened by 1 base and J by 4 bases, with 7 bases between the two germline ends. Germline values: CDR1 DFQATT, CDR2 SNEGSKA (reference sequence). This CDR3 is built from 12 residues. CDR3 in amino acids: CSARVQGETQYF. The CDR3 region has the DNA TGCAGTGCTAGAGTACAGGGAGAGACCCAGTACTTC.

The chain couples TRBV20-1 to TRBJ2-5; 8 bases are a match to TRBD2. Trimming at V came to 6 bases and at J to 10 bases, leaving 22 bases not matched to a gene. The CDR3 is 16 residues long. CDR1 and CDR2 (germline): DFQATT, SNEGSKA (reference sequence). Here the CDR3 DNA reads TGCAGTGCCAGGACCCCCCAGCTAGCGGGTCCGACTTACCAGTACTTC. It encodes CSARTPQLAGPTYQYF.

This clonotype has at least ten counts. The rearrangement links TRBV20-1 to TRBJ1-1, with no clear D. CDR3 length equals 12 residues. Germline loops: CDR1 DFQATT, CDR2 SNEGSKA (reference sequence). Trimming removed 2 bases from V and 3 bases from J, with 7 bases in between. CDR3 in DNA: TGCAGTGCTAGACCGACCGACACTGAAGCTTTCTTT. Translated: CSARPTDTEAFF.

This clonotype was seen a few times. This chain connects TRBV2 to TRBJ2-2; unclear D gene. V lost 4 bases, J lost 6 bases, and 15 bases lay in between. The CDR3 length is 15 residues. Looked up from germline, CDR1 is SNHLY and CDR2 is FYNNEI. CDR3 nucleotide sequence: TGTGCCAGCAGTGTTGCCAGGACGGCTGCCGGGGAGCTGTTTTTT. It encodes CASSVARTAAGELFF.

This clonotype was counted many times. The gene calls are TRBV7-2 and TRBJ1-5; D gene unclear. V dropped 1 base and J dropped 0 bases, with 10 bases sitting between them. This CDR3 has 16 amino acids. In germline, CDR1 is SGHTA, CDR2 FQGNSA. The CDR3 DNA is TGTGCCAGCAGCTTAGTGGCGGGGAATAGCAATCAGCCCCAGCATTTT. This codes for CASSLVAGNSNQPQHF.

The J gene is TRBJ1-2, the V gene TRBV20-1, with D hard to call. The CDR3 runs 14 residues. Looked up from germline, CDR1 is DFQATT and CDR2 is SNEGSKA (reference sequence). V lost 5 bases, J lost 4 bases, and 17 bases lay in between. The CDR3 DNA reads as TGCAGTGCTCACGTTACGAAGGAGGGCTATGGCTACACCTTC. This translates into CSAHVTKEGYGYTF.

This clonotype appeared a few times. The V call is TRBV6-1, the J call TRBJ1-2, with 7 bases matching TRBD1. Per the germline V gene, CDR1 is MNHNS and CDR2 is SASEGT. The trim removed 3 bases at V and 8 bases at J, leaving 9 bases unmatched. CDR3 length: 14 amino acids. CDR3 coding DNA: TGTGCCAGCAGTGAGACAGACAGGGCGTACGGCTACACCTTC. Translating it yields CASSETDRAYGYTF.

This clonotype has a count of ten or more. The rearrangement joins TRBV5-1 to TRBJ2-7, with 12 bases fitting TRBD1. The ends lost 0 bases at V and 3 bases at J; junction bases unmatched: 7. CDR3 size: 17 residues. CDR1 is SGHRS and CDR2 is YFSETQ in the germline V gene. The CDR3, as DNA: TGCGCCAGCAGCTTGGGGGGACAGGGGGCCCCCCTCTACGAGCAGTACTTC. It encodes CASSLGGQGAPLYEQYF.